The 29 T cell receptor beta chains below come from one sample, sequenced in a study of blood T cell repertoires in COVID-19. Method: immunoSEQ multiplex PCR; TCRdb's copy keeps in-frame clones and lacks some. Among 52,000 or so clones listed, 70% to 90% were seen once. Sequencing was done on a sample of peripheral blood. Receptors were obtained from a woman in her 70s with active COVID-19.

V is TRBV28 and J is TRBJ2-5; D is unresolved. The germline V gene has CDR1 MDHEN and CDR2 SYDVKM. The V gene lost 3 bases and the J gene lost 4 bases, with 3 bases spanning the gap. The CDR3 runs 11 residues. The DNA for the CDR3 is TGTGCCAGCAGTTTGAGAGAGACCCAGTACTTC. Translating it yields CASSLRETQYF. Complete variable domain (other parts from reference TRBV28 and TRBJ2-5): DVKVTQSSRYLVKRTGEKVFLECVQDMDHENMFWYRQDPGLGLRLIYFSYDVKMKEKGDIPEGYSVSREKKERFSLILESASTNQTSMYLCASSLRETQYFGPGTRLLVL.

The chain couples TRBV4-1 to TRBJ2-3; 7 positions match TRBD2. The CDR3 covers 16 residues. Germline V gene sequence: CDR1 MGHRA, CDR2 YSYEKL. V shed 3 bases and J 0 bases; nucleotides not matched to a gene: 6. The CDR3, as DNA: TGCGCCAGCAGCCACTTAGCGGGTCCTAGCACAGATACGCAGTATTTT. Translating it yields CASSHLAGPSTDTQYF.

This clone has just one count. The rearrangement links TRBV28 to TRBJ1-2; 9 nucleotides align to TRBD1. The V gene end was trimmed by 8 bases and the J gene end by 7 bases; junction bases not matched to a gene: 14. In germline, CDR1 is MDHEN, CDR2 SYDVKM. This CDR3 region has 15 residues. For the CDR3, the DNA is TGTGCCAGCGACCAGGCCCACGGACAGGGGCGTGGCTACACCTTC. Its translation: CASDQAHGQGRGYTF.

This clone showed up just once. The V and J genes are TRBV5-5 and TRBJ2-7; D may be TRBD2 (6 bases). V was shortened by 4 bases and J by 0 bases, with 11 bases between the two germline ends. CDR1 SGHKS and CDR2 YYEKEE come from the germline V gene (reference sequence). This CDR3 is 14 amino acids long. The CDR3 DNA sequence: TGTGCCAGCAGCCAGCACGGGGGCTCCTACGAGCAGTACTTC. Its translation is CASSQHGGSYEQYF.

The chain is built from TRBV28 and TRBJ1-5; D is ambiguous. Germline values: CDR1 MDHEN, CDR2 SYDVKM. Trimming stripped 7 bases from V and 7 bases from J, with 11 bases between. The CDR3 is made up of 12 amino acids. The CDR3 loop is CASITGEQPQHF. CDR3 coding DNA: TGTGCCAGCATCACCGGGGAACAGCCCCAGCATTTT.

The chain employs TRBV2 and TRBJ2-1, with 9 nucleotides matching TRBD1. The CDR3 is 14 residues long. The trim removed 7 bases at V and 7 bases at J, leaving 8 bases unmatched. The germline V gene encodes CDR1 SNHLY and CDR2 FYNNEI. The CDR3 nucleotides are TGTGCCAGCACATTTCAAGGGACAGGGAATGAGCAGTTCTTC. Translated: CASTFQGTGNEQFF.

This clone was picked up one time. V gene TRBV7-3 combines with J gene TRBJ2-2; D unresolved. This CDR3 comprises 13 residues. V was trimmed by 5 bases and J by 6 bases, leaving 10 bases between them. Per the germline V gene, CDR1 is SGHTA and CDR2 is FQGTGA. The CDR3 DNA reads TGTGCCAGCAGCACAATCAATTCCGGGGAGCTGTTTTTT. Protein: CASSTINSGELFF.

The chain is built from TRBV15 and TRBJ1-5; no firm D call. CDR3 length: 14 residues. Germline values: CDR1 LNHNV, CDR2 YYDKDF (reference sequence). Trimming took 4 bases from V and 3 from J, leaving 10 bases between them. CDR3 DNA: TGTGCCACCAGCATTCTCGGGGTCAATCAGCCCCAGCATTTT. Protein: CATSILGVNQPQHF.

The CDR3 DNA sequence: TGTGCCATCAGCAGCTCCTACGAGCAGTACTTC. The encoded protein is CAISSSYEQYF. This rearrangement joins TRBV10-3 to TRBJ2-7; no clear D. The CDR3 has 11 residues. V was trimmed by 6 bases and J by 0 bases, leaving 3 bases between them. Germline values: CDR1 ENHRY, CDR2 SYGVKD.

This chain connects TRBV7-3 to TRBJ2-1, with 16 bases that match TRBD2. CDR3 length: 19 amino acids. V dropped 2 bases and J dropped 0; count of bases not matched to a gene: 4. Germline V gene data show CDR1 as SGHTA and CDR2 as FQGTGA. The CDR3 protein is CASSLVGTSGRGSYNEQFF. CDR3 DNA: TGTGCCAGCAGCTTAGTAGGGACTAGCGGGAGGGGCTCCTACAATGAGCAGTTCTTC.

The rearrangement joins TRBV3-1 (or the pseudogene TRBV3-2) to TRBJ1-3; weak D call: TRBD1 (5 bases). The germline V and J ends were trimmed by 6 bases and 2 bases, with 8 bases remaining between them. Per the germline V gene, CDR1 is LGHDT and CDR2 is YNNKEL (reference sequence). The CDR3 extends over 13 amino acids. The CDR3 bases are TGTGCCAGCAGTTCAGGGCCTGGAAACACCATATATTTT. Translating gives CASSSGPGNTIYF.

This clone showed up just a few times. Here the CDR3 DNA reads TGTGCCAGCAGCTTAGATCGTGAGGCGGCAGGGGGGTCACCCCTCCACTTT. Translating gives CASSLDREAAGGSPLHF. The chain couples TRBV11-2 to TRBJ1-6; 7 bases map to TRBD1. The CDR3 runs to 17 residues. Per the germline V gene, CDR1 is SGHAT and CDR2 is FQNNGV. V gave up 0 bases and J gave up 10 bases; unmatched junction bases: 12.

V usage is TRBV2 and J usage is TRBJ2-2; D remains unclear. Germline V gives CDR1 SNHLY, CDR2 FYNNEI. Trimming shortened V by 3 bases and J by 0 bases, and 8 bases separated the two germline ends. This CDR3 has 15 amino acids. This chain's CDR3 is CASSELPANTGELFF. The CDR3 DNA reads as TGTGCCAGCAGTGAGTTACCGGCGAACACCGGGGAGCTGTTTTTT.

The J gene is TRBJ2-7, the V gene TRBV28; possibly TRBD1 for D (5 bases). The V end was cut by 3 bases, the J end by 2 bases, with 14 bases between. Germline V gene data show CDR1 as MDHEN and CDR2 as SYDVKM. The CDR3 sequence is 15 residues long. CDR3 residues: CASSFPGKVTYEQYF. In nucleotides, the CDR3 is TGTGCCAGCAGTTTTCCAGGGAAAGTTACCTACGAGCAGTACTTC.

V usage is TRBV14 and J usage is TRBJ2-1; D uncertain. Trimming shortened V by 7 bases and J by 0 bases, and 13 bases separated the two germline ends. The length of the CDR3 is 15 residues. The germline V gene encodes CDR1 SGHDN and CDR2 FVKESK. The CDR3 here is CASTSPESSYNEQFF. CDR3 DNA sequence: TGTGCCAGCACGTCACCGGAGAGCTCCTACAATGAGCAGTTCTTC.

The chain is built from TRBV11-2 and TRBJ2-7, with 7 bases identical to TRBD1. V lost 5 bases and J lost 0; bases outside the gene matches: 7. Germline V gene data show CDR1 as SGHAT and CDR2 as FQNNGV. The CDR3 has 15 residues. The CDR3 nucleotides are TGTGCCAGCAGCCCTACAGGGGCCGCCTCCTACGAGCAGTACTTC. The encoded protein is CASSPTGAASYEQYF.

The chain uses TRBV29-1 and TRBJ2-2; 11 nucleotides agree with TRBD2. This CDR3 is built from 18 residues. Losses at the gene ends were 0 bases for V and 2 bases for J; bases not matched to a gene: 8. Germline V gives CDR1 SQVTM, CDR2 ANQGSEA. CDR3 protein: CSVEDLPTSGINTGELFF. CDR3 nucleotide sequence: TGCAGCGTTGAAGATCTTCCGACTAGCGGGATAAACACCGGGGAGCTGTTTTTT.

This clone has a handful of counts. The CDR3 protein is CASRTRQNSPQHF. CDR3 DNA: TGTGCCAGTAGAACAAGACAGAACAGTCCCCAGCATTTT. The gene calls are TRBV19 and TRBJ1-5; perhaps TRBD1 as D (5 bases). The V gene lost 6 bases and the J gene lost 10 bases, with 16 bases spanning the gap. This CDR3 contains 13 residues. CDR1 LNHDA and CDR2 SQIVND come from the germline V gene (reference sequence). The variable domain in full, with the rest retrieved from reference TRBV19 and TRBJ1-5, is DGGITQSPKYLFRKEGQNVTLSCEQNLNHDAMYWYRQDPGQGLRLIYYSQIVNDFQKGDIAEGYSVSREKKESFPLTVTSAQKNPTAFYLCASRTRQNSPQHFGDGTRLSIL.

The sample holds one count of this clone. The chain employs TRBV15 and TRBJ2-1; 8 bases map to TRBD2. Germline trimming cut 5 bases from V and 7 bases from J; bases unmatched to any gene: 7. The CDR3 has 14 residues. The germline CDR1 and CDR2 sequences are LNHNV and YYDKDF (reference sequence). The CDR3 DNA follows: TGTGCCACCAGCTCCCGACTAGCGTCAAATGAGCAGTTCTTC. Its translation is CATSSRLASNEQFF.

The J gene is TRBJ1-1, the V gene TRBV19, with D possibly matching TRBD1 (6 bases). The germline CDR1 and CDR2 sequences are LNHDA and SQIVND (reference sequence). The CDR3 loop spans 15 amino acids. Trimming removed 5 bases at V and 4 bases at J, with 17 bases between. The CDR3 bases are TGTGCCAGTAGTCCAGGACAGTCCCTGGGCACTGAAGCTTTCTTT. Protein product: CASSPGQSLGTEAFF.

This chain links TRBV28 with TRBJ1-6; 7 bases match TRBD1. In germline, CDR1 is MDHEN, CDR2 SYDVKM. J lost 7 bases, V lost 4 bases, and 4 bases had no gene match. The CDR3 contains 14 residues. As DNA, the CDR3 is TGTGCCAGCAGTTCCGGGACAGTCAATTCACCCCTCCACTTT. Residues: CASSSGTVNSPLHF.

The chain employs TRBV6-2 or TRBV6-3 and TRBJ1-1, with D possibly matching TRBD1 (5 bases). This CDR3 is 14 amino acids long. V was clipped by 0 bases and J by 7 bases, with 12 bases between them. Germline V lookup: CDR1 MNHEY, CDR2 SVGEGT. The DNA of the CDR3 is TGTGCCAGCAGTTACTCGACGCAAGACAGTGAAGCTTTCTTT. The encoded protein is CASSYSTQDSEAFF.

This clone occurred once. V usage is TRBV25-1 and J usage is TRBJ1-6; D gene uncertain. Germline values: CDR1 MGHDK, CDR2 SYGVNS. Between the trimmed V and J ends, which lost 4 bases and 6 bases, there was a span of 13 bases. The CDR3 length is 15 residues. The CDR3 reads CASSADRGANSPLHF. The CDR3 nucleotides are TGTGCCAGCAGTGCCGACCGGGGAGCTAATTCACCCCTCCACTTT.

The V and J genes are TRBV9 and TRBJ2-1; 10 positions match TRBD1. CDR3 size: 16 residues. V was clipped by 0 bases and J by 3 bases; unmatched bases: 3. Germline V gene data show CDR1 as SGDLS and CDR2 as YYNGEE. In DNA form, the CDR3 reads TGTGCCAGCAGCGTAGGACAGGGGGCAAACTACAATGAGCAGTTCTTC. It specifies CASSVGQGANYNEQFF.

V and J are TRBV7-2 and TRBJ1-4; D may be TRBD1 (5 bases). The CDR3 has 15 amino acids. Per the germline V gene, CDR1 is SGHTA and CDR2 is FQGNSA. V dropped 5 bases and J dropped 0 bases, with 10 bases sitting between them. CDR3 region: CASSHPGATNEKLFF. CDR3 in DNA: TGTGCCAGCAGCCACCCGGGGGCAACTAATGAAAAACTGTTTTTT.

This sequence joins TRBV19 and TRBJ2-3; 13 bases are a match to TRBD2. CDR3 length: 16 amino acids. Losses at the gene ends were 3 bases for V and 6 bases for J; bases not matched to a gene: 6. The V gene's germline CDR1 is LNHDA and CDR2 SQIVND (reference sequence). The DNA of the CDR3 is TGTGCCAGTAGTATCGCCGGACTAGCGGGAGATGATACGCAGTATTTT. Its translation is CASSIAGLAGDDTQYF.

About this clone itself: The identical CDR3 is also encoded by other nucleotide sequences in the sample. The genes are TRBV5-1 and TRBJ1-6; D is ambiguous. Germline V gene data show CDR1 as SGHRS and CDR2 as YFSETQ. The germline V and J ends were trimmed by 1 base and 1 base, with 6 bases remaining between them. CDR3 length: 15 residues. CDR3 sequence: CASSLSGSYNSPLHF. In DNA, the CDR3 is TGCGCCAGCAGCTTGTCCGGTTCCTATAATTCACCCCTCCACTTT.

The chain is built from TRBV5-1 and TRBJ2-7, with D possibly matching TRBD2 (6 bases). The V gene lost 7 bases and the J gene lost 6 bases, with 17 bases spanning the gap. The CDR3 is 13 amino acids. Germline V CDR1 and CDR2: SGHRS, YFSETQ. The CDR3 bases are TGCGCCAGCCGCGACTTTATGGGGGGCGAGCAGTACTTC. It codes for CASRDFMGGEQYF.

This clone was counted once. This chain uses TRBV6-1 with TRBJ2-7, with D tentatively TRBD1 (6 bases). The CDR3 extends over 15 amino acids. Germline values: CDR1 MNHNS, CDR2 SASEGT. V was clipped by 3 bases and J by 3 bases, with 15 bases between them. The chain's CDR3 is CASSDFSRGSYEQYF. Here the CDR3 DNA reads TGTGCCAGCAGTGATTTCTCCAGGGGCAGCTACGAGCAGTACTTC.